This TCR beta chain was sequenced for a study of PD-1 blockade in classical Hodgkin lymphoma. The CDR3 consists of 14 residues. The germline V gene has CDR1 WNHNN and CDR2 SYGVQD (reference sequence). V was clipped by 3 bases and J by 1 base, with 9 bases between them. As for time point: cycle 4 day 1 (C4D1), after 6 weeks of nivolumab. Each of the patients experienced relapse following autologous stem cell transplantation, and their brentuximab vedotin exposure differed. Sequencing used immunoSEQ multiplex PCR; TCRdb keeps in-frame clones, though not all of them. The sample includes some 100,000 clones, approximately 94% of them seen just once.

The clonotype comes from a human donor with classical Hodgkin lymphoma. The sequencing used peripheral blood mononuclear cells (PBMCs), collected before the fourth cycle of nivolumab. V gene TRBV10-1 combines with J gene TRBJ1-1; possible D gene TRBD1, 5 bases. The chain's CDR3 is CASSEGTGNTEAFF. CDR3 coding DNA: TGCGCCAGCAGTGAAGGGACGGGGAACACTGAAGCTTTCTTT.